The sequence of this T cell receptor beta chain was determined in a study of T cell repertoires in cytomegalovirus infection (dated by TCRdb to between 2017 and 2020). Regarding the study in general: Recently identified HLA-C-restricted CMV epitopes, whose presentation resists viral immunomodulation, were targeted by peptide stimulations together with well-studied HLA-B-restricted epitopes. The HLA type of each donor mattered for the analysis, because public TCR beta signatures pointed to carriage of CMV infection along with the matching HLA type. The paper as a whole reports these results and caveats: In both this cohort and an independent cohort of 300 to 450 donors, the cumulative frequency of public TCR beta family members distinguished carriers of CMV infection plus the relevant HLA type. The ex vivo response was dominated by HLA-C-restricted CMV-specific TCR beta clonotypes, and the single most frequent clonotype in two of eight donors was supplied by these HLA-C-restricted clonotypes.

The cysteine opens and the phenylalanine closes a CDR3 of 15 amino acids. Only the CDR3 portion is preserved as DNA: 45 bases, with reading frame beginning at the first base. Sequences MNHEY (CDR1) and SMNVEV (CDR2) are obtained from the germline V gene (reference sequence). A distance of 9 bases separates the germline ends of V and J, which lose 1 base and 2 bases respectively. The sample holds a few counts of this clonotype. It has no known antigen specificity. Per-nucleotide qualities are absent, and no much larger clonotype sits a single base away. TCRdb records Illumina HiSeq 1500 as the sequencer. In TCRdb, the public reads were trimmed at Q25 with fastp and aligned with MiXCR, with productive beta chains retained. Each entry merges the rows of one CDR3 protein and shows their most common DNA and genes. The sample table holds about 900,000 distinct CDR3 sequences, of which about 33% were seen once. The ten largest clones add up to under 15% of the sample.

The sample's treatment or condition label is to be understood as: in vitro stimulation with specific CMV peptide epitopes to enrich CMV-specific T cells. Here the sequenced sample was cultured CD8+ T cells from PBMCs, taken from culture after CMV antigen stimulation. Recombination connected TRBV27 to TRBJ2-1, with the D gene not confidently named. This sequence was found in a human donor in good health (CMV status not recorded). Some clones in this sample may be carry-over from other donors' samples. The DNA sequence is TGTGCCAGCAGTTTATGGGCAGCCACCTACAATGAGCAGTTCTTC. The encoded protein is CASSLWAATYNEQFF.